This T cell receptor (beta chain) appears in the sequencing data of a study of patients and donors after allogeneic stem cell transplantation. TCRdb re-derived calls from the RT-PCR reads in MiXCR, one entry per CDR3 protein. The data hold around 160,000 distinct CDR3 sequences, with around 30% observed a single time. The ends lost 5 bases at V and 2 bases at J; junction bases unmatched: 4. The germline V gene encodes CDR1 SGHTA and CDR2 FQGTGA. CDR3 length: 14 amino acids. Sequenced sample: blood, either unsorted or a sorted T cell fraction (not recorded which). The chain recombines TRBV7-3 with TRBJ2-5; the match to TRBD2 covers 8 bases. This clonotype was sampled from a human donor who was either an allogeneic HSCT recipient or a stem cell or donor lymphocyte infusion donor (not recorded which). It is not recorded whose cells these are; they may come from a transplant donor. CDR3 bases: TGTGCCAGCAGCAAGCGGGGGCCGCAAGAGACCCAGTACTTC. It codes for CASSKRGPQETQYF.